The 2 T cell receptor beta chains below all came from one sample that was sequenced in a study of T cell repertoires in cytomegalovirus infection. TCRdb processed the reads anew with MiXCR; each CDR3 protein has one entry. The sample has some 440,000 distinct CDR3 sequences, approximately 31% seen once. Material for sequencing was PBMCs. These receptors were collected from a human donor in good health (CMV status not recorded). Some clones in this sample may be carry-over from other donors' samples.

At least ten counts were recorded for this clonotype. This rearrangement joins TRBV4-1 to TRBJ1-4; D remains ambiguous. The V end lost 2 bases, the J end lost 1 base, and 14 bases lay between the germline ends. CDR1 is MGHRA, CDR2 YSYEKL, per germline. The length of the CDR3 is 17 residues. The CDR3 sequence is CASSQTVTRGTNEKLFF. CDR3 sequence (DNA): TGCGCCAGCAGCCAAACCGTAACGCGGGGAACTAATGAAAAACTGTTTTTT.

There are a few counts of this clonotype. The J gene is TRBJ1-2, the V gene TRBV5-1, with 7 bases matching TRBD1. This CDR3 is built from 15 residues. Germline lookup yields CDR1 SGHRS and CDR2 YFSETQ. With V trimmed by 4 bases and J by 5 bases, 11 bases remained unmatched. The DNA of the CDR3 is TGCGCCAGCAGCCCACTGACAGGGCCCTTTTATGGCTACACCTTC. Protein: CASSPLTGPFYGYTF.